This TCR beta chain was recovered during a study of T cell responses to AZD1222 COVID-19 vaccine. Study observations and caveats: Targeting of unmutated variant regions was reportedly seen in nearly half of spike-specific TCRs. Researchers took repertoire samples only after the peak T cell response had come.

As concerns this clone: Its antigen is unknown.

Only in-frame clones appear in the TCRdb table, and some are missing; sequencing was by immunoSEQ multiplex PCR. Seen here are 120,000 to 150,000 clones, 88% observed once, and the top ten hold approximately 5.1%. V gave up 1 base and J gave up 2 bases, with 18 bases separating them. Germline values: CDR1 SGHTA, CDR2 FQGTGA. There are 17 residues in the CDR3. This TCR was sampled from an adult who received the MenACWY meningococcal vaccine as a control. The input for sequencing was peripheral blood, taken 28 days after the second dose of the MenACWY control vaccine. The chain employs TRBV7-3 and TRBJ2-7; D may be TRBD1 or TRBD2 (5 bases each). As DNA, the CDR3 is TGTGCCAGCAGCTTAAGATTGGTCGGGGCCGTTACCTACGAGCAGTACTTC. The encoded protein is CASSLRLVGAVTYEQYF. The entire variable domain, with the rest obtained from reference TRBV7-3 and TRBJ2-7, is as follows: GAGVSQTPSNKVTEKGKYVELRCDPISGHTALYWYRQSLGQGPEFLIYFQGTGAADDSGLPNDRFFAVRPEGSVSTLKIQRTERGDSAVYLCASSLRLVGAVTYEQYFGPGTRLTVT.